A single sample is the source of the 5 T cell receptor delta chains below, sequenced in a study of gamma-delta T cells after stem cell transplantation. TCRdb reanalyzed the RT-PCR reads using CATT. This sample's table has 9 delta-chain clones. What was sequenced was gamma-delta T cells. The receptors were gathered from a human donor. It is not recorded whose cells these are; they may come from a transplant donor. This table probably holds off-target reads from a library built for another chain.

This clone was found a few times. This rearrangement joins TRDV2 to TRDJ1; D possibly corresponds to TRDD3 (6 bases). Germline CDR1 reads GEAIGNYY; CDR2 reads EKD. CDR3 length: 14 residues. V lost 3 bases to trimming and J lost 0 bases, with 10 bases between them. CDR3 coding DNA: TGTGCCTGTGACGGACTGGGAAACACCGATAAACTCATCTTT. This sequence encodes CACDGLGNTDKLIF.

This chain uses TRDV2 with TRDJ1; 8 bases are a match to TRDD3. This CDR3 has 13 residues. The J segment lost 4 bases and the V segment lost 3 bases, leaving 3 bases of the junction unmatched. Germline CDR1 and CDR2: GEAIGNYY and EKD. CDR3 nucleotide sequence: TGTGCCTGTGACGGACTGGGGGGCGATAAACTCATCTTT. It yields the protein CACDGLGGDKLIF.

V usage is TRDV2 and J usage is TRDJ1; 12 bases match TRDD3. CDR1 GEAIGNYY and CDR2 EKD come from the germline V gene. With V trimmed by 3 bases and J by 0 bases, 13 bases remained unmatched. CDR3 length: 19 residues. The CDR3 protein is CACDPVLGDTQLYTDKLIF. In nucleotides, the CDR3 is TGTGCCTGTGACCCGGTACTGGGGGATACACAGTTGTACACCGATAAACTCATCTTT.

This clone has just a few counts. The chain has TRDV2 and TRDJ1; D is ambiguous. Germline lookup yields CDR1 GEAIGNYY and CDR2 EKD. The CDR3 has 13 residues. With 0 bases removed from V and 1 base from J, the gap between germline ends came to 5 bases. CDR3 protein: CACDTELTDKLIF. In DNA, the CDR3 is TGTGCCTGTGACACCGAGCTCACCGATAAACTCATCTTT.

V usage is TRDV2 and J usage is TRDJ1, with TRDD3 identical over 7 bases. CDR1 and CDR2 from the germline V gene are GEAIGNYY and EKD. V was pared by 1 base and J by 0 bases, with 4 bases of the junction left unmatched. This CDR3 contains 15 residues. CDR3 sequence: CACDTLGAYTDKLIF. Here the CDR3 DNA reads TGTGCCTGTGACACGCTGGGGGCCTACACCGATAAACTCATCTTT.